The 17 T cell receptor beta chains below were found in one sample sequenced in a study of human CD8 memory T cell subsets. Production of TCR beta libraries used UMI-labeled 5' RACE as the method. TCRdb reprocessed the 5' RACE reads and keeps a single row for each CDR3 protein, giving no DNA. The sample has approximately 7,000 distinct CDR3 sequences, and its top ten clones hold around 25%. The sequencing input was CD8+ stem-like memory T cells (TSCM and TCM) sorted from PBMCs. Subset defined: stem-like memory CD8 T cells (TSTEM), CCR7+ PD-1- TIGIT-. Every receptor here comes from a human donor in good health.

The chain has TRBV2 and TRBJ2-7; the D call from TCRdb, TRBD2, cannot be confirmed without DNA. CDR3 size: 12 residues. The V gene's germline CDR1 is SNHLY and CDR2 FYNNEI. CDR3 protein: CASARVTYEQYF.

The chain carries TRBV9 and TRBJ2-2; without DNA, the TCRdb call of TRBD2 cannot be checked. Per germline, CDR1 SGDLS and CDR2 YYNGEE. The CDR3 loop spans 15 amino acids. CDR3 protein: CASSAPGLVTGELFF.

The chain joins TRBV27 to TRBJ2-7; TCRdb reports TRBD1, a call that lacks DNA to check it against. Germline V gene data show CDR1 as MNHEY and CDR2 as SMNVEV (reference sequence). The CDR3 runs 13 residues. CDR3 loop: CASSLNAQGEQYF.

The chain joins TRBV23-1 to TRBJ2-1; the TCRdb D gene call, TRBD2, has no DNA to confirm it. TRBV23-1 is assigned to the ORF class and has an uncertain function. The CDR3 spans 21 residues. The CDR3 region is CASTGARVRLAGGISYNEQFF.

This CDR3 reads CASSPSGTGNYGYTF. This rearrangement joins TRBV7-9 to TRBJ1-2; without DNA, the TCRdb call of TRBD1 cannot be checked. The CDR3 runs to 15 residues. CDR1 and CDR2 from the germline V gene are SEHNR and FQNEAQ (reference sequence).

The genes are TRBV19 and TRBJ2-7; TCRdb lists TRBD1, though no DNA is available to test this call. The CDR3 is 13 amino acids. Germline V gene lookup returns CDR1 LNHDA and CDR2 SQIVND (reference sequence). The CDR3 protein is CASSRTGGGEQYF.

The chain couples TRBV5-1 to TRBJ2-1; checking the TCRdb D call of TRBD1 is not possible without DNA. The germline gives CDR1 SGHRS, CDR2 YFSETQ. The CDR3 runs to 14 residues. CDR3 protein: CASRAQSSYNEQFF.

The genes are TRBV19 and TRBJ2-7; the D call from TCRdb, TRBD1, cannot be confirmed without DNA. CDR1 LNHDA and CDR2 SQIVND come from the germline V gene (reference sequence). The CDR3 is 15 amino acids. The CDR3 loop reads CASSIGQGNQYEQYF.

The V gene is TRBV12-3 or TRBV12-4, the J gene TRBJ2-2; the TCRdb call, TRBD1, lacks DNA for checking. CDR3 length: 15 amino acids. The chain's CDR3 is CASSLEDRHTGELFF.

The chain links TRBV14 to TRBJ2-5; there is no DNA to check the TCRdb D call of TRBD1. Germline V CDR1 and CDR2: SGHDN, FVKESK. The CDR3 contains 15 residues. CDR3 loop: CASSPDGGYQETQYF.

This chain uses TRBV13 with TRBJ2-7; the TCRdb call, TRBD1, lacks DNA for checking. Per the germline V gene, CDR1 is PRHDT and CDR2 is FYEKMQ (reference sequence). The CDR3 runs to 15 residues. CDR3 sequence reads: CASSRAGTGSYEQYF.

This clonotype is medium-sized by frequency. The rearrangement uses TRBV12-3 or TRBV12-4 and TRBJ2-3; absent DNA, TCRdb's TRBD1 call cannot be checked. The CDR3 runs to 15 residues. This CDR3 is CASSLAWTGGDTQYF.

This chain joins TRBV12-3 or TRBV12-4 and TRBJ2-1; TCRdb calls TRBD2, which cannot be checked without DNA. The CDR3 consists of 16 residues. The CDR3 loop reads CASTVLAGAGVNEQFF.

This clonotype counts as medium-sized (0.01 to 0.1%) by frequency. This chain joins TRBV28 and TRBJ2-1; checking the TCRdb D call of TRBD2 is not possible without DNA. This CDR3 comprises 15 residues. Germline CDR1 and CDR2: MDHEN and SYDVKM. The CDR3 loop is CASRDTRLAGAEQFF.

The chain has TRBV5-5 and TRBJ2-2; as DNA is missing, the TRBD1 call by TCRdb cannot be tested. Germline CDR1 SGHKS, CDR2 YYEKEE (reference sequence). CDR3 length: 17 residues. The CDR3 reads CASTSTPMGLGTGELFF.

V and J are TRBV27 and TRBJ2-7. The CDR3 extends over 13 amino acids. Germline V gene lookup returns CDR1 MNHEY and CDR2 SMNVEV (reference sequence). CDR3 protein: CASRENPSSEQYF.

Considering frequency, this clonotype is medium-sized. V and J are TRBV10-1 and TRBJ2-1. The length of the CDR3 is 11 residues. The V gene's germline CDR1 is WNHNN and CDR2 SYGVQD (reference sequence). The CDR3 loop reads CASSAGNEQFF.